Sequencing of this TCR beta chain was carried out in a study of blood T cells in healthy people across ages. Findings and limits, study-wide: Strong correlation existed between TCR beta diversity and naive T cell percentage. Estimated diversity that came from one million T cells was considered an underestimate.

V lost 2 bases, J lost 4 bases, and 10 bases lay in between. CDR3 length equals 14 residues. CDR1 is KGHDR, CDR2 SFDVKD, per germline. This clonotype was picked up a small number of times. The antigen remains undetermined. PCR was performed a second time for about 7 to 12 cycles using a sample-barcoded 5' primer and a J-beta primer mix. TCRdb ran MiXCR on the 5' RACE reads and lists one entry per CDR3 protein. The sample has 700,000 or so distinct CDR3 sequences; approximately 22% are singletons. What was sequenced was blood. This sequence was found in an older man in good health. The V and J genes are TRBV24-1 and TRBJ1-2; the D is unclear. This CDR3 is CATSDSGPLYGYTF. The CDR3 nucleotides read TGTGCCACCAGTGATTCCGGGCCTCTCTATGGCTACACCTTC.